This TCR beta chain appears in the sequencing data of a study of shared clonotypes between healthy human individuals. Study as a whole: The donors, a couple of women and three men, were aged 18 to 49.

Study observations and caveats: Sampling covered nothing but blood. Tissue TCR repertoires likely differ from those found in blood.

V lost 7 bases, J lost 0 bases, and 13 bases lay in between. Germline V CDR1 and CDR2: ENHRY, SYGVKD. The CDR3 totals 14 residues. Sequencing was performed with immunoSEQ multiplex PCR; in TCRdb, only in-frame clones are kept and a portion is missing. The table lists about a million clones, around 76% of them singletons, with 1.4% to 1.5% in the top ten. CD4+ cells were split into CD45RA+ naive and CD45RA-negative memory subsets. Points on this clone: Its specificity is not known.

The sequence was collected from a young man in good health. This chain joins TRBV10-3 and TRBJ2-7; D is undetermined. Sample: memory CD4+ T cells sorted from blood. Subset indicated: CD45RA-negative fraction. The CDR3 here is CAIINYNYSYEQYF. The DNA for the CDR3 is TGTGCCATCATTAATTACAACTACTCCTACGAGCAGTACTTC.